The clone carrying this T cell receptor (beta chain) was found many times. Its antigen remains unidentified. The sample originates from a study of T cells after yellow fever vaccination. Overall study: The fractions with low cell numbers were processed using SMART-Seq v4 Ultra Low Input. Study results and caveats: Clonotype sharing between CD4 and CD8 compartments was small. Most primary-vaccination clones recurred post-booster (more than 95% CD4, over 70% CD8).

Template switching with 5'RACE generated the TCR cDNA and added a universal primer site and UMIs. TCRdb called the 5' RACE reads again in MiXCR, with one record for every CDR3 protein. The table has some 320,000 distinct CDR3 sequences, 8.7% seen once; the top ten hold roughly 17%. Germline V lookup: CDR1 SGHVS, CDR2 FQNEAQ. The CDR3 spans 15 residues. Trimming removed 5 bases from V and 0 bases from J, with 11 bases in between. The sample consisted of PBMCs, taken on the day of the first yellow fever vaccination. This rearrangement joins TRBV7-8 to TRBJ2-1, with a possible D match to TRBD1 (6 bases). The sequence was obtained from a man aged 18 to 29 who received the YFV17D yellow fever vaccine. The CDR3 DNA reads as TGTGCCAGCAGCGTAACAGGGAGCTCCTACAATGAGCAGTTCTTC. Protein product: CASSVTGSSYNEQFF. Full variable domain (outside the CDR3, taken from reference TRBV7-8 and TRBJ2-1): GAGVSQSPRYKVAKRGQDVALRCDPISGHVSLFWYQQALGQGPEFLTYFQNEAQLDKSGLPSDRFFAERPEGSVSTLKIQRTQQEDSAVYLCASSVTGSSYNEQFFGPGTRLTVL.